The 21 T cell receptor beta chains below come from one sample, sequenced in a study of OX40 agonist ivuxolimab in advanced cancers. Clones were read by immunoSEQ multiplex PCR, and TCRdb kept only the in-frame ones, dropping some. The profile shows about 83,000 clones, around 84% of them singletons. The source was CD4+ or CD8+ T cells sorted from blood, collected in a trial of the OX40 agonist ivuxolimab. The receptors were sampled from an adult with an advanced solid tumor such as melanoma, head and neck, liver or kidney cancer.

The chain employs TRBV9 and TRBJ2-2, with 8 positions matching TRBD1. Per the germline V gene, CDR1 is SGDLS and CDR2 is YYNGEE. The CDR3 is 15 residues long. After removal of 4 bases from V and 5 bases from J, the junction contained 7 bases not matched to a gene. The CDR3 DNA reads as TGTGCCAGCAGCCCCCGGACAGGGACGACCGGGGAGCTGTTTTTT. It is translated as CASSPRTGTTGELFF.

The CDR3 reads CASSQRTGQNEQFF. The CDR3 bases are TGTGCCAGCAGCCAACGGACAGGGCAAAATGAGCAGTTCTTC. The rearrangement uses TRBV7-9 and TRBJ2-1, with 8 bases identical to TRBD1. CDR3 length equals 14 residues. V shed 5 bases, J shed 7 bases, and the junction held 7 bases outside the gene matches. Germline CDR1 is SEHNR and CDR2 is FQNEAQ (reference sequence).

J is TRBJ2-3 and V is TRBV28; maybe TRBD2 (9 bases). The germline V gene encodes CDR1 MDHEN and CDR2 SYDVKM. The V gene lost 3 bases and the J gene lost 5 bases, with 15 bases spanning the gap. CDR3 length: 15 amino acids. CDR3 protein: CASSLPSGTGDTQYF. In DNA form, the CDR3 reads TGTGCCAGCAGTTTGCCTAGCGGGACAGGAGATACGCAGTATTTT.

V is TRBV7-6 and J is TRBJ1-1; D not resolved. CDR3 length: 14 residues. The germline V gene encodes CDR1 SGHVS and CDR2 FNYEAQ. V was trimmed by 5 bases and J by 2 bases, leaving 12 bases between them. In nucleotides, the CDR3 is TGTGCCAGCAGCCCTCGACCTGCCAACACTGAAGCTTTCTTT. It encodes CASSPRPANTEAFF.

The chain joins TRBV6-8 to TRBJ2-7; no definite D call. Deletions cut 4 bases from V and 2 bases from J, with 9 bases between. This CDR3 is 13 amino acids long. Per the germline V gene, CDR1 is MNHGY and CDR2 is SAAAGT. The CDR3 region is CASSCFFPYEQYF. CDR3 nucleotides: TGTGCCAGCAGTTGCTTCTTTCCCTACGAGCAGTACTTC.

This clone was seen once. The CDR3 is CASSYETGDEQYF. CDR3 nucleotides: TGTGCCAGCAGTTACGAGACAGGGGACGAGCAGTACTTC. The chain employs TRBV6-6 and TRBJ2-7; 8 positions match TRBD1. CDR1 and CDR2 from the germline V gene are MNHNY and SVGAGI (reference sequence). The trim removed 2 bases at V and 5 bases at J, leaving 2 bases unmatched. The CDR3 loop spans 13 amino acids.

This clone came up a few times. The chain uses TRBV10-3 and TRBJ1-5, with D maybe TRBD1 (6 bases). Germline assignment: CDR1 ENHRY and CDR2 SYGVKD. V was cut by 2 bases and J by 7 bases, with 12 bases left in between. The CDR3 length is 14 residues. The CDR3 DNA sequence: TGTGCCATCAGTGAGGCATCAGGGGAACAGCCCCAGCATTTT. Amino acids: CAISEASGEQPQHF.

The V and J genes are TRBV30 and TRBJ2-5; tentative D call: TRBD1 (7 bases). The CDR3 totals 13 residues. Germline V gives CDR1 GTSNPN, CDR2 SVGIG (reference sequence). The V end was cut by 3 bases, the J end by 2 bases, with 10 bases between. The CDR3 DNA reads TGTGCCTGGAGGCAGGGGGGACAAGAGACCCAGTACTTC. Translation gives CAWRQGGQETQYF.

The chain combines TRBV10-3 with TRBJ1-1, with D perhaps matching TRBD1 (5 bases). The V and J ends lost 7 bases and 3 bases respectively, with 12 bases between them. The CDR3 consists of 13 residues. Germline assignment: CDR1 ENHRY and CDR2 SYGVKD. The CDR3 sequence: CAITPSRDTEAFF. Written as DNA, the CDR3 is TGTGCCATCACCCCCTCCAGGGACACTGAAGCTTTCTTT.

The gene calls are TRBV5-1 and TRBJ2-7; D call uncertain. V gave up 2 bases and J gave up 4 bases, with 19 bases separating them. Germline-derived CDR1 and CDR2 are SGHRS and YFSETQ. This CDR3 has 16 amino acids. The CDR3 loop is CASSFRPQGFGYEQYF. Written as DNA, the CDR3 is TGCGCCAGCAGCTTTAGGCCCCAAGGCTTTGGGTACGAGCAGTACTTC.

The chain employs TRBV14 and TRBJ1-2, with TRBD1 as a possible D gene (5 bases). V was cut by 0 bases and J by 4 bases, with 12 bases left in between. CDR3 length: 15 amino acids. Per germline, CDR1 SGHDN and CDR2 FVKESK. Written as DNA, the CDR3 is TGTGCCAGCAGCCAAGATCGAGGGGACCTCTATGGCTACACCTTC. Encoded protein: CASSQDRGDLYGYTF.

The gene calls are TRBV6-6 and TRBJ1-5, with 7 bases identical to TRBD1. The germline V gene encodes CDR1 MNHNY and CDR2 SVGAGI (reference sequence). Trimming removed 6 bases from V and 7 bases from J; junction bases left unmatched: 6. The CDR3 is 13 residues long. The CDR3 nucleotides are TGTGCCAGCAGCACAAGGGGGCTCCAGCCCCAGCATTTT. Translated: CASSTRGLQPQHF.

The V gene is TRBV20-1, the J gene TRBJ2-1, with D unresolved. This CDR3 has 11 residues. Germline V CDR1 and CDR2: DFQATT, SNEGSKA (reference sequence). Trimming removed 0 bases from V and 9 bases from J, with 6 bases in between. For the CDR3, the DNA is TGCAGTGCTAGAGATTGGGGTGAGCAGTTCTTC. Its protein is CSARDWGEQFF.

The rearrangement uses TRBV5-1 and TRBJ2-1; perhaps TRBD2 as D (8 bases). With 4 bases removed from V and 4 bases from J, the gap between germline ends came to 15 bases. The CDR3 length is 15 residues. From germline, CDR1 is SGHRS and CDR2 YFSETQ. CDR3 nucleotides: TGCGCCAGCAGCGCCGGGAGGGGGCTGTACAATGAGCAGTTCTTC. Protein: CASSAGRGLYNEQFF.

The rearrangement joins TRBV30 to TRBJ1-6; 12 bases are shared with TRBD1. The germline V gene encodes CDR1 GTSNPN and CDR2 SVGIG (reference sequence). The V segment lost 1 base and the J segment 10 bases; nucleotides outside the gene matches: 11. This CDR3 region has 17 residues. In nucleotides, the CDR3 is TGTGCCTGGAGTGCCCTCCGGGACAGGGGGCAGGACTCACCCCTCCACTTT. This gives the protein CAWSALRDRGQDSPLHF.

The V and J genes are TRBV4-3 and TRBJ2-6; D ambiguous. Trimming stripped 0 bases from V and 0 bases from J, with 6 bases between. Germline loops: CDR1 LGHNA, CDR2 YSLEER. This CDR3 has 16 amino acids. In nucleotides, the CDR3 is TGCGCCAGCAGCCAAGAAAGGACCTCTGGGGCCAACGTCCTGACTTTC. Translating it yields CASSQERTSGANVLTF.

J is TRBJ1-2 and V is TRBV28; the D is unclear. Germline CDR1 and CDR2: MDHEN and SYDVKM. The CDR3 has 15 amino acids. The V end was cut by 6 bases, the J end by 2 bases, with 16 bases between. This CDR3 reads CASRDGSPPNYGYTF. The CDR3, as DNA: TGTGCCAGCAGGGACGGGAGCCCCCCAAACTATGGCTACACCTTC.

The chain joins TRBV7-2 to TRBJ2-4; TRBD2 agrees at 10 bases. The trim removed 2 bases at V and 8 bases at J, leaving 6 bases unmatched. The CDR3 has 15 residues. The V gene's germline CDR1 is SGHTA and CDR2 FQGNSA. The CDR3 DNA reads as TGTGCCAGCAGCTTACAGCGGGGGGGCACGGACATTCAGTACTTC. Its translation: CASSLQRGGTDIQYF.

The chain employs TRBV7-9 and TRBJ2-2, with 12 nucleotides matching TRBD2. Germline CDR1 reads SEHNR; CDR2 reads FQNEAQ (reference sequence). V dropped 6 bases and J dropped 1; count of bases not matched to a gene: 6. CDR3 length: 17 amino acids. The CDR3 here is CASRRGLAGLNTGELFF. The DNA for the CDR3 is TGTGCCAGCAGGAGGGGACTAGCGGGCTTGAACACCGGGGAGCTGTTTTTT.

This chain uses TRBV7-9 with TRBJ1-2; D unresolved. Germline CDR1 SEHNR, CDR2 FQNEAQ (reference sequence). Trimming removed 3 bases at V and 8 bases at J, with 16 bases between. The CDR3 contains 14 residues. CDR3 in DNA: TGTGCCAGCAGCTTCTGGGAATTTCCGCGGGGCTACACCTTC. Its translation is CASSFWEFPRGYTF.

The chain employs TRBV6-5 and TRBJ1-1, with 9 bases that match TRBD1. CDR3 size: 14 residues. The germline V gene has CDR1 MNHEY and CDR2 SVGAGI. Losses at the gene ends were 6 bases for V and 10 bases for J; bases not matched to a gene: 12. The CDR3 reads CASRPNGQGIAAFF. Here the CDR3 DNA reads TGTGCCAGCAGGCCAAATGGACAGGGGATCGCAGCTTTCTTT.